These 14 T cell receptor beta chains came from one sample sequenced in a study of vaccination and CD4 T cells after COVID-19. For these TCRs, the target antigens are not known. As for treatment: roughly 10-day PBMC culture with coronavirus spike peptide pools or control peptides (ViraFEST assay). The Oncomine TCR Beta short-read assay sequenced DNA from cultured CD4+ T cells. MiXCR was run by TCRdb on the PCR reads, yielding one entry per CDR3 protein. The table includes about 10,000 distinct CDR3 sequences, approximately 59% detected once. Sequenced sample: CD4+ T cells from blood, cultured in vitro. Receptors originate from a human donor who had recovered from COVID-19.

This clonotype turned up a few times. This chain links TRBV7-2 with TRBJ2-5, with D unclear. The ends were cut back, 0 bases at V and 7 bases at J, with 9 bases in the middle. The V gene's germline CDR1 is SGHTA and CDR2 FQGNSA. The CDR3 has 13 amino acids. CDR3 amino acids: CASSLARDGTQYF. In DNA, the CDR3 is TGTGCCAGCAGCTTAGCCCGTGACGGGACCCAGTACTTC.

The V and J genes are TRBV7-2 and TRBJ2-1, with 10 bases matching TRBD1. This CDR3 region has 15 residues. The V and J ends lost 5 bases and 3 bases, in that order; junction bases with no gene match: 4. Germline CDR1 is SGHTA and CDR2 is FQGNSA. The CDR3 region is CASSLDRGYYNEQFF. CDR3 coding DNA: TGTGCCAGCAGCCTGGACAGGGGGTACTACAATGAGCAGTTCTTC.

The sample holds a few counts of this clonotype. J is TRBJ2-7 and V is TRBV20-1; 7 bases map to TRBD1. Germline V gene lookup returns CDR1 DFQATT and CDR2 SNEGSKA (reference sequence). With V trimmed by 5 bases and J by 2 bases, 30 bases remained unmatched. This CDR3 comprises 21 residues. As DNA, the CDR3 is TGCAGTGCTCTCCGTCCCCGACCGGGACAGCAAGCCGTAGCTATCACCTACGAGCAGTACTTC. This gives the protein CSALRPRPGQQAVAITYEQYF.

The rearrangement uses TRBV20-1 and TRBJ2-7, with TRBD2 as a possible D gene (5 bases). CDR1 is DFQATT, CDR2 SNEGSKA, per germline (reference sequence). The CDR3 runs to 14 residues. V was clipped by 6 bases and J by 0 bases, with 15 bases between them. This CDR3 reads CSAISGRSSYEQYF. The CDR3 DNA reads as TGCAGTGCCATAAGCGGAAGGAGCTCCTACGAGCAGTACTTC.

The chain combines TRBV20-1 with TRBJ2-7, with D perhaps TRBD2 (5 bases). Germline V CDR1 and CDR2: DFQATT, SNEGSKA (reference sequence). The CDR3 extends over 16 amino acids. Trimming pared 0 bases from V and 0 bases from J, leaving 15 bases between. Here the CDR3 reads CSARDGGRPDSYEQYF. In DNA, the CDR3 is TGCAGTGCTAGAGATGGCGGGCGCCCGGACTCCTACGAGCAGTACTTC.

The gene calls are TRBV12-3 or TRBV12-4 and TRBJ1-4; TRBD1 is a possible D gene (5 bases). The V end lost 5 bases, the J end lost 4 bases, and 11 bases lay between the germline ends. This CDR3 spans 14 amino acids. For the CDR3, the DNA is TGTGCCAGCAGTCGGCGGGGCGGTAATGAAAAACTGTTTTTT. Protein sequence: CASSRRGGNEKLFF.

V usage is TRBV27 and J usage is TRBJ2-2; TRBD2 is a possible D gene (6 bases). The CDR3 has 17 residues. The germline V and J ends were trimmed by 2 bases and 1 base, with 14 bases remaining between them. Germline CDR1 MNHEY, CDR2 SMNVEV (reference sequence). CDR3 residues: CASSLEAGTGNTGELFF. DNA of the CDR3: TGTGCCAGCAGTTTAGAAGCGGGCACCGGGAACACCGGGGAGCTGTTTTTT.

This clonotype was counted between two and nine times. This rearrangement joins TRBV24-1 to TRBJ2-4; 8 bases map to TRBD1. Per germline, CDR1 KGHDR and CDR2 SFDVKD. The V and J ends lost 4 bases and 1 base, in that order; junction bases with no gene match: 11. The CDR3 totals 18 residues. In DNA form, the CDR3 reads TGTGCCACCAGTGACTCCCGACAGGGGTATGCGGCCAAAAACATTCAGTACTTC. Translated, it gives CATSDSRQGYAAKNIQYF.

The genes are TRBV7-2 and TRBJ2-3; D is undetermined. V dropped 4 bases and J dropped 2 bases, with 10 bases sitting between them. Per the germline V gene, CDR1 is SGHTA and CDR2 is FQGNSA. The CDR3 consists of 14 residues. For the CDR3, the DNA is TGTGCCAGCAGCTCCTCAGCTCACACAGATACGCAGTATTTT. Its protein is CASSSSAHTDTQYF.

The V call is TRBV20-1, the J call TRBJ2-1; D is perhaps TRBD2 (6 bases). Germline CDR1 reads DFQATT; CDR2 reads SNEGSKA (reference sequence). There are 17 residues in the CDR3. V was pared by 0 bases and J by 4 bases, with 19 bases between. Here the CDR3 reads CSARDNGLAAGYNEQFF. Here the CDR3 DNA reads TGCAGTGCTAGAGACAACGGACTTGCGGCGGGGTACAATGAGCAGTTCTTC.

The CDR3 region is CAISPGTVIYEQYF. In DNA, the CDR3 is TGTGCCATCTCCCCGGGGACAGTTATCTACGAGCAGTACTTC. The gene calls are TRBV6-1 and TRBJ2-7; 7 bases fit TRBD1. V dropped 10 bases and J dropped 3; count of bases not matched to a gene: 12. This CDR3 spans 14 amino acids. The germline CDR1 and CDR2 sequences are MNHNS and SASEGT.

This clonotype was seen more than once but under ten times. This sequence joins TRBV27 and TRBJ2-7; D is ambiguous. The CDR3 is 14 residues long. V was pared by 2 bases and J by 3 bases, with 11 bases between. The germline CDR1 and CDR2 sequences are MNHEY and SMNVEV (reference sequence). The DNA of the CDR3 is TGTGCCAGCAGTTTAGATGGGTTAGGCTACGAGCAGTACTTC. Protein sequence: CASSLDGLGYEQYF.

The J gene is TRBJ1-6, the V gene TRBV27; maybe TRBD1 (5 bases). The CDR3 has 16 amino acids. Germline CDR1 MNHEY, CDR2 SMNVEV (reference sequence). Trimming pared 5 bases from V and 3 bases from J, leaving 14 bases between. CDR3 in amino acids: CASSPRGGLYNSPLHF. The DNA for the CDR3 is TGTGCCAGCAGTCCTCGTGGGGGTCTCTATAATTCACCCCTCCACTTT.

The sample holds one count of this clonotype. The rearrangement uses TRBV7-2 and TRBJ2-7, with 8 bases lining up with TRBD1. This CDR3 has 14 residues. V lost 4 bases to trimming and J lost 4 bases; unmatched junction nucleotides: 6. Germline CDR1 and CDR2: SGHTA and FQGNSA. CDR3: CASSSSGGGYEQYF. The CDR3 DNA is TGTGCCAGCAGCTCCTCAGGGGGCGGGTACGAGCAGTACTTC.